Listed here are 9 T cell receptor beta chains from one sample, sequenced in a study of T cell responses to AZD1222 COVID-19 vaccine (dated by TCRdb to about 2021). Library method: the immunoSEQ multiplex PCR assay. TCRdb took this table from immuneACCESS and kept in-frame rearrangements with V and J called. Such tables lack part of the clones; where checked against another copy, unresolved V genes explain under half of the gap, and the rest is unexplained. This sample gives tens of thousands of clones in total; 65% to 80% of them show up just once. Of the sample, approximately 20% is held by the ten largest clones. The time point label, as the study defines it: baseline before first vaccination. In the paper's terms, the treatment or condition label means: meningococcal conjugate vaccine given as trial control. The sequencing here drew on peripheral blood, taken on day 0 of MenACWY control vaccination. The source is an adult in good health.

CDR3 in DNA: TGTGCCAGCAGCACGAGTTTACCTAGGAGCTCCTACGAGCAGTACTTC. The encoded protein is CASSTSLPRSSYEQYF. V and J are TRBV11-2 and TRBJ2-7; the D is unclear. CDR1 is SGHAT and CDR2 is FQNNGV in the germline V gene. The ends were cut back, 5 bases at V and 0 bases at J, with 17 bases in the middle. This CDR3 is 16 amino acids long.

This clone is a singleton in its sample. The chain is built from TRBV9 and TRBJ2-1; 7 bases map to TRBD2. The CDR3 has 15 residues. With V trimmed by 3 bases and J by 4 bases, 7 bases remained unmatched. Germline V gives CDR1 SGDLS, CDR2 YYNGEE. The CDR3 DNA is TGTGCCAGCAGCGCCGGGGGGAGCGGGTACAATGAGCAGTTCTTC. Its protein product is CASSAGGSGYNEQFF.

The V gene is TRBV3-1 (or the pseudogene TRBV3-2), the J gene TRBJ1-6; D is undetermined. Germline values: CDR1 LGHDT, CDR2 YNNKEL (reference sequence). The CDR3 covers 12 residues. V was cut by 3 bases and J by 12 bases, with 9 bases left in between. The CDR3 DNA sequence: TGTGCCAGCAGCCACGGTGGCGAACCCCTCCACTTT. It translates to CASSHGGEPLHF.

The chain has TRBV9 and TRBJ1-3; D is undetermined. With 2 bases removed from V and 0 bases from J, the gap between germline ends came to 9 bases. The CDR3 totals 15 residues. CDR1 and CDR2 (germline): SGDLS, YYNGEE. CDR3 sequence (DNA): TGTGCCAGCAGCGTGAGCGACCGCTCTGGAAACACCATATATTTT. This translates into CASSVSDRSGNTIYF.

The chain is built from TRBV5-1 and TRBJ1-4, with D possibly TRBD1 on 6 matching bases. The length of the CDR3 is 14 residues. CDR1 SGHRS and CDR2 YFSETQ come from the germline V gene. Trimming pared 7 bases from V and 3 bases from J, leaving 13 bases between. CDR3 amino acids: CASCTQGPNEKLFF. The CDR3 nucleotides read TGCGCCAGCTGTACACAGGGTCCTAATGAAAAACTGTTTTTT.

The V gene is TRBV11-2, the J gene TRBJ1-3, with 7 bases fitting TRBD1. The CDR3 consists of 16 residues. Germline lookup yields CDR1 SGHAT and CDR2 FQNNGV. V was pared by 3 bases and J by 0 bases, with 5 bases of the junction left unmatched. CDR3 DNA sequence: TGTGCCAGCAGCTTCGCGACAGGGACCTCTGGAAACACCATATATTTT. Protein sequence: CASSFATGTSGNTIYF.

The rearrangement joins TRBV28 to TRBJ2-7; D is perhaps TRBD1 (5 bases). Germline CDR1 is MDHEN and CDR2 is SYDVKM. This CDR3 has 15 residues. Trimming removed 5 bases from V and 5 bases from J, with 19 bases in between. The CDR3 protein is CASSQAGLSYHEQYF. CDR3 DNA: TGTGCCAGCAGTCAGGCAGGGCTATCATACCACGAGCAGTACTTC. The whole variable domain, filled in from reference TRBV28 and TRBJ2-7, reads DVKVTQSSRYLVKRTGEKVFLECVQDMDHENMFWYRQDPGLGLRLIYFSYDVKMKEKGDIPEGYSVSREKKERFSLILESASTNQTSMYLCASSQAGLSYHEQYFGPGTRLTVT.

The chain employs TRBV11-2 and TRBJ1-2; unclear D gene. V lost 5 bases to trimming and J lost 4 bases, with 11 bases between them. Per the germline V gene, CDR1 is SGHAT and CDR2 is FQNNGV. The CDR3 covers 13 residues. CDR3 in amino acids: CASSGPRFYGYTF. Here the CDR3 DNA reads TGTGCCAGCAGCGGTCCCAGGTTCTATGGCTACACCTTC.

This chain joins TRBV28 and TRBJ2-1, with D perhaps TRBD2 (6 bases). CDR3 size: 12 residues. Per the germline V gene, CDR1 is MDHEN and CDR2 is SYDVKM. V shed 7 bases and J shed 8 bases, with 12 bases lying between them. The CDR3 bases are TGTGCCAGCACCCGCGGCGGGGATGAGCAGTTCTTC. Translated, it gives CASTRGGDEQFF.